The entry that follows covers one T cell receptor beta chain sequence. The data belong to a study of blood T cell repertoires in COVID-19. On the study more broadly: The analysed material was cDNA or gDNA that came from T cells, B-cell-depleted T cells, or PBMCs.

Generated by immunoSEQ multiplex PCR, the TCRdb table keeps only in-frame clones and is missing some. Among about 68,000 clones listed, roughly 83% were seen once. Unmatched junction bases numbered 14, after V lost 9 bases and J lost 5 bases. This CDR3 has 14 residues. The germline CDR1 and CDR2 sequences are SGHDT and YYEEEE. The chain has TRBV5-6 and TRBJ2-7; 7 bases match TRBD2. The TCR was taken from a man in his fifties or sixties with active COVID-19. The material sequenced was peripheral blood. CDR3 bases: TGTGCCACCCGTTTTAGGGGAGGGGACCACGAGCAGTACTTC. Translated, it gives CATRFRGGDHEQYF. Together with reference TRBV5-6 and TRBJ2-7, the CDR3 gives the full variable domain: DAGVTQSPTHLIKTRGQQVTLRCSPKSGHDTVSWYQQALGQGPQFIFQYYEEEERQRGNFPDRFSGHQFPNYSSELNVNALLLGDSALYLCATRFRGGDHEQYFGPGTRLTVT.